This T cell receptor (beta chain) was identified during a study of blood T cell repertoires in COVID-19. Study in general: The origin of the acute and convalescent COVID-19 samples was the United States, Italy and Spain. Sources were T cells, B-cell-depleted T cells, or PBMCs; the material itself was cDNA or gDNA.

Authors' processing steps: Counts of nucleated cells, estimated from reference gene primer amplification, were obtained. Sequencing used immunoSEQ multiplex PCR; TCRdb keeps in-frame clones, though not all of them. D and trimming were read from the DNA, whereas the V and J calls and clone size are those reported in that table. The sample has about 250,000 clones; about 83% are singletons. Seattle cases were enrolled at active infection and followed longitudinally. This CDR3 spans 14 amino acids. In germline, CDR1 is WSHSY, CDR2 SAAADI. Trimming removed 5 bases from V and 1 base from J, with 11 bases in between. This clone was observed a handful of times.

The receptor's source is an elderly woman with COVID-19, enrolled during active disease. The sequenced material came from peripheral blood. This sequence joins TRBV10-2 and TRBJ1-1; a weak D match, TRBD1 (5 bases). CDR3: CASSRQLGNTEAFF. CDR3 in DNA: TGCGCCAGCAGTCGACAGTTGGGGAACACTGAAGCTTTCTTT.